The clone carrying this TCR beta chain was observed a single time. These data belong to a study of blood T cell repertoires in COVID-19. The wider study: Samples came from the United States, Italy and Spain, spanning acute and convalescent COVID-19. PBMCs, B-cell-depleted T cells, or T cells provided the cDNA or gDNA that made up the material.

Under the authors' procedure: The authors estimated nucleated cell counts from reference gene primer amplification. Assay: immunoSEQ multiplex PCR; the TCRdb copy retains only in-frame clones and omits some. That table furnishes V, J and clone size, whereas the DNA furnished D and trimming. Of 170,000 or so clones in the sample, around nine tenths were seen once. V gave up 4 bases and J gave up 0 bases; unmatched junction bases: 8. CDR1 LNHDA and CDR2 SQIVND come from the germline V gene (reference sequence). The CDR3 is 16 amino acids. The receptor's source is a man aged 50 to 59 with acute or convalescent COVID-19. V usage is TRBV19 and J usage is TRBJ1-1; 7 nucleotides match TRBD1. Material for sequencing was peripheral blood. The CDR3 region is CASSTSTGLMNTEAFF. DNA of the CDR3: TGTGCCAGTAGTACCTCGACAGGGCTAATGAACACTGAAGCTTTCTTT.